The rows below give T cell receptor beta chains drawn from one sample of a study of Ad26.COV2.S vaccination and SARS-CoV-2 variants. Here immunoSEQ multiplex PCR was the method, and the copy in TCRdb shows in-frame clones only, minus some. This sample yields 450,000 to 550,000 clones, of which 89% are seen a single time; 2% to 3% belongs to the top ten. The source material was peripheral blood, sampled in a trial of Ad26.COV2.S vaccine versus placebo. The origin of the receptors is a person between 18 and 65 years old who received the Ad26.COV2.S COVID-19 vaccine or a placebo. CDR3s include the opening cysteine and the closing phenylalanine or tryptophan. The D gene is left open where the match is weak. A clone size is listed for some rows: how often the clone was seen (once, few, many), or a class if it is expanded.

clone_size	v_call	d_call	j_call	cdr3_aa	cdr3_nt
.	TRBV11-2	.	TRBJ2-1	CASSLESSLSDEQFF	TGTGCCAGCAGCTTAGAATCTTCCCTGAGCGATGAGCAGTTCTTC
.	TRBV27	TRBD2	TRBJ2-1	CASSLRGTGLAGGNEQFF	TGTGCCAGCAGTTTACGGGGAACTGGGCTAGCGGGGGGCAATGAGCAGTTCTTC
.	TRBV25-1	.	TRBJ2-4	CASSRWGHDKNIQYF	TGTGCCAGCAGTCGGTGGGGGCATGACAAAAACATTCAGTACTTC
.	TRBV5-1	.	TRBJ1-1	CASSSGLGMNTEAFF	TGCGCCAGCAGCTCAGGGTTGGGGATGAACACTGAAGCTTTCTTT
.	TRBV28	.	TRBJ1-2	CASRLSGPVLYGYTF	TGTGCCAGCAGGTTATCTGGGCCTGTTCTCTATGGCTACACCTTC
.	TRBV6-5	TRBD1	TRBJ2-5	CASSLGRGQGETQYF	TGTGCCAGCAGTTTAGGACGGGGACAGGGGGAGACCCAGTACTTC
.	TRBV19	TRBD2	TRBJ2-3	CASSRAGGGGTDTQYF	TGTGCCAGTAGTCGGGCGGGAGGGGGAGGCACAGATACGCAGTATTTT
.	TRBV29-1	.	TRBJ2-2	CSVVVSGMSTGELFF	TGCAGCGTTGTAGTTTCAGGGATGAGCACCGGGGAGCTGTTTTTT
.	TRBV4-3	.	TRBJ2-1	CASSQSLGFEQFF	TGCGCCAGCAGCCAAAGCCTCGGTTTTGAGCAGTTCTTC
once	TRBV7-9	.	TRBJ1-4	CASSLVAGTYQLFF	TGTGCCAGCAGCTTGGTGGCCGGGACCTATCAACTGTTTTTT
.	TRBV4-3	.	TRBJ2-5	CASSQGKGGRETQYF	TGCGCCAGCAGCCAAGGAAAAGGGGGTCGGGAGACCCAGTACTTC
few	TRBV6-6	.	TRBJ2-3	CASTRRPGTDTQYF	TGTGCCAGCACCCGACGTCCCGGTACAGATACGCAGTATTTT
.	TRBV3-1/TRBV3-2	.	TRBJ1-1	CASSSIMNTEAFF	TGTGCCAGCAGCTCTATCATGAACACTGAAGCTTTCTTT
.	TRBV7-2	TRBD2	TRBJ2-5	CASSFRTSGETQYF	TGTGCCAGCAGCTTCCGGACTAGCGGAGAGACCCAGTACTTC
.	TRBV28	TRBD1	TRBJ1-3	CASSWPGQGSGNTIYF	TGTGCCAGCAGTTGGCCTGGACAGGGTTCTGGAAACACCATATATTTT
.	TRBV29-1	TRBD1	TRBJ2-5	CSVGTASWTQYF	TGCAGCGTCGGGACAGCTTCATGGACCCAGTACTTC
.	TRBV18	.	TRBJ2-3	CASSITDTQYF	TGTGCCAGCTCAATCACAGATACGCAGTATTTT
.	TRBV5-1	TRBD1	TRBJ2-2	CASSLGTGLDGELFF	TGCGCCAGCAGCTTGGGGACAGGGCTAGACGGGGAGCTGTTTTTT
.	TRBV7-3	.	TRBJ2-5	CASSLGGGRTQYF	TGTGCCAGCAGCTTAGGGGGTGGGAGGACCCAGTACTTC
.	TRBV18	TRBD1	TRBJ2-1	CASSPFRGTGGSLTYNEQFF	TGTGCCAGCTCACCATTTCGCGGGACAGGGGGGTCCCTTACCTACAATGAGCAGTTCTTC
.	TRBV29-1	.	TRBJ1-2	CSVSQTTGTYGYTF	TGCAGCGTTTCCCAAACCACAGGGACCTATGGCTACACCTTC
.	TRBV5-1	.	TRBJ2-2	CASKAGRGELFF	TGCGCCAGCAAAGCAGGGCGCGGGGAGCTGTTTTTT
.	TRBV7-2	TRBD1	TRBJ1-2	CATEQGARVYGYTF	TGTGCCACCGAACAGGGGGCGCGGGTCTATGGCTACACCTTC
.	TRBV5-8	TRBD1	TRBJ2-7	CASSRSGTGVYEQYF	TGTGCCAGCAGCCGGAGCGGGACAGGGGTGTACGAGCAGTACTTC
.	TRBV5-4	.	TRBJ2-2	CASSSTGRAGELFF	TGTGCCAGCAGCTCTACAGGGAGAGCCGGGGAGCTGTTTTTT
once	TRBV6-5	.	TRBJ1-5	CASNKGGNPPQPQHF	TGTGCCAGCAATAAAGGGGGGAATCCTCCTCAGCCCCAGCATTTT
.	TRBV28	.	TRBJ2-7	CASSLYGRVQYF	TGTGCCAGCAGTTTATACGGCCGGGTGCAGTACTTC
few	TRBV19	.	TRBJ2-7	CASSINGGYEQYF	TGTGCCAGTAGTATCAATGGGGGCTACGAGCAGTACTTC
.	TRBV19	.	TRBJ2-1	CASSIDLGDRGEQFF	TGTGCCAGTAGTATAGATCTTGGGGACCGGGGTGAGCAGTTCTTC
.	TRBV19	.	TRBJ1-4	CASSIGGGLNEKLFF	TGTGCCAGTAGTATAGGCGGCGGACTTAATGAAAAACTGTTTTTT
.	TRBV19	.	TRBJ2-6	CASSIVSGKFGGANVLTF	TGTGCCAGTAGTATAGTGTCCGGGAAGTTCGGCGGGGCCAACGTCCTGACTTTC
.	TRBV5-1	.	TRBJ1-1	CASSLKWRGTEAFF	TGCGCCAGCAGCTTGAAATGGCGGGGCACTGAAGCTTTCTTT
once	TRBV12-5	TRBD2	TRBJ2-1	CASGLGPSGARIF	TGTGCTAGTGGTTTGGGCCCTAGCGGGGCCCGGATCTTC
.	TRBV5-1	.	TRBJ1-5	CASSPAGNQPQHF	TGCGCCAGCAGCCCGGCGGGCAATCAGCCCCAGCATTTT
.	TRBV10-3	TRBD1	TRBJ1-2	CAIRLGDRDYGYTF	TGTGCCATCAGGCTAGGGGACAGGGACTATGGCTACACCTTC
.	TRBV6-5	.	TRBJ2-3	CASSRDGRTDTQYF	TGTGCCAGCAGTAGGGACGGACGCACAGATACGCAGTATTTT